This T cell receptor (beta chain) was retrieved from a study of radiotherapy plus CTLA-4 blockade in lung cancer. In the study overall: Disease control was seen in approximately 31% of patients, objective responses in more than 15%.

About this clone: Its antigen is not known.

Findings and limits, study-wide: Dynamics of early blood T cell clones, together with interferon-beta, were reportedly the best predictors of response. Radiotherapy with ipilimumab was followed by blood expansion of tumor-derived clones.

The study treated chemo-refractory metastatic non-small-cell lung cancer patients with focal radiation plus ipilimumab CTLA-4 blockade. Sequencing used immunoSEQ multiplex PCR; TCRdb keeps in-frame clones, though not all of them. Found here are about 23,000 clones, roughly 70% of them singletons; the top ten hold approximately 3.2%. Germline CDR1 reads SGHRS; CDR2 reads YFSETQ. The length of the CDR3 is 16 residues. Deletions cut 0 bases from V and 5 bases from J, with 14 bases between. The chain combines TRBV5-1 with TRBJ1-4; TRBD1 might be the D (5 bases). This TCR was sampled from a human donor with non-small cell lung cancer whose response to radiotherapy plus ipilimumab could not be evaluated. The specimen comprised peripheral blood, sampled from a patient treated with radiotherapy plus ipilimumab. CDR3 amino acids: CASSLGGRVGNEKLFF. CDR3 nucleotides: TGCGCCAGCAGCTTGGGAGGCAGGGTCGGAAATGAAAAACTGTTTTTT.